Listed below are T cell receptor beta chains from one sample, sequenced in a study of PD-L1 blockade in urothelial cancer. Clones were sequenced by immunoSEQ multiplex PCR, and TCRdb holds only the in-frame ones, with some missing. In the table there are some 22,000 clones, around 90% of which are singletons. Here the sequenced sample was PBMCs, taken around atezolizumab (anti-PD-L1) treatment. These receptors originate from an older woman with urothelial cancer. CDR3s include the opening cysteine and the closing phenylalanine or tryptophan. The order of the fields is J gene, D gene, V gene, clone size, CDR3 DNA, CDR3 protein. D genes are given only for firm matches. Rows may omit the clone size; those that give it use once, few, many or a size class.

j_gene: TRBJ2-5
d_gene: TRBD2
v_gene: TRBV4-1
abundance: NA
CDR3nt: TGCGCCAGCAGCCAAGTTCCCCCCCATGGACTAGCGGGGGTGACCCAGTACTTC
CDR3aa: CASSQVPPHGLAGVTQYF

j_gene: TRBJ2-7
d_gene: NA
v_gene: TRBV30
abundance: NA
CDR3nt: TGTGCCTGGAGGAACCAGGGGGGTCACGAGCAGTACTTC
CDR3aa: CAWRNQGGHEQYF

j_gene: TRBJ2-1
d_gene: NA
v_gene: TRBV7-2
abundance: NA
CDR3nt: TGTGCCAGCAGCTACGTCGGGAATGAGCAGTTCTTC
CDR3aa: CASSYVGNEQFF

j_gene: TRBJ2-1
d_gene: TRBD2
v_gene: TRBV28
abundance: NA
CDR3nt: TGTGCCAGCAGTTTTAGACTAGCGTGGAATGAGCAGTTCTTC
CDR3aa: CASSFRLAWNEQFF

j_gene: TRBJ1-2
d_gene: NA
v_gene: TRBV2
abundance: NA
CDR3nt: TGTGCCAGCAGTGAATCAGGGGACTATGGCTACACCTTC
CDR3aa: CASSESGDYGYTF

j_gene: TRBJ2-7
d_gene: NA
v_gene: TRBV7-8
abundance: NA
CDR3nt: TGTGCCAGCAGCTCGGGAGTCCGAGGGCAGTACTTC
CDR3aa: CASSSGVRGQYF

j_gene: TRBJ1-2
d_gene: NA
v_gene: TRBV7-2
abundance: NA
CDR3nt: TGTGCCAGCAGCTTAGAGGGGTATGGCTACACCTTC
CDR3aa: CASSLEGYGYTF

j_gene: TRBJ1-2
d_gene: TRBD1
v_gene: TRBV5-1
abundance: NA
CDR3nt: TGCGCCAGCAGCTTGGGATTGGGGACAGGAGAATTGAGGAATGGCTACACCTTC
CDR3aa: CASSLGLGTGELRNGYTF

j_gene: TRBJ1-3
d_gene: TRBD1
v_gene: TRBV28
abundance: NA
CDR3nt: TGTGCCAGCAGTTGGGACAGGGTGGGAAACACCATATATTTT
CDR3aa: CASSWDRVGNTIYF

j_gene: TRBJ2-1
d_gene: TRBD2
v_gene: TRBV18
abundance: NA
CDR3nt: TGTGCCAGCTCACCGGGACTAGCGGGGGGCGATGAGCAGTTCTTC
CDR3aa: CASSPGLAGGDEQFF

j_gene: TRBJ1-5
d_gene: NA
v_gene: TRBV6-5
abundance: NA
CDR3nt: TGTGCCAGCAGACAGCGTCAGGGCAGCAATCAGCCCCAGCATTTT
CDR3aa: CASRQRQGSNQPQHF

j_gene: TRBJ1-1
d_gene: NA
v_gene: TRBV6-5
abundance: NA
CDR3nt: TGTGCCAGCAGTTACAGCAGGGTCCTGGGCACTGAAGCTTTCTTT
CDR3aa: CASSYSRVLGTEAFF

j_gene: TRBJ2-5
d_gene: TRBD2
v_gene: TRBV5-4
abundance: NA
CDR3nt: TGTGCCAGCAGCTCCAAACTAGCGGCGCAAGAGACCCAGTACTTC
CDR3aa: CASSSKLAAQETQYF

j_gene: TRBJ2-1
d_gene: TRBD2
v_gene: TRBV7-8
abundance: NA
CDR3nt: TGTGCCAGCAGCTTAAGACTAGCGGGAGGCAATGAGCAGTTCTTC
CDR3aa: CASSLRLAGGNEQFF

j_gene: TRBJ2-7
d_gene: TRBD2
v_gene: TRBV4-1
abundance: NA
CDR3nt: TGCGCCAGCAGCCAGGCGGGAGCGATGTACGAGCAGTACTTC
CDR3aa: CASSQAGAMYEQYF

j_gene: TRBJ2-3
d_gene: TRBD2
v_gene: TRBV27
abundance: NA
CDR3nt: TGTGCCAGCAGACGGGGAGGGGATACGCAGTATTTT
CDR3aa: CASRRGGDTQYF

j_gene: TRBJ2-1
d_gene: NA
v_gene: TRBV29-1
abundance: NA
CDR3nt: TGCAGCGTTGAAACGGGGGGCGAGCAGTTCTTC
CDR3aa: CSVETGGEQFF

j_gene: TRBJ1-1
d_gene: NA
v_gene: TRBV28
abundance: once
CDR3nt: TGTGCCAGCAGTTTATGGGGACTGGAAACTGAAGCTTTCTTT
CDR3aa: CASSLWGLETEAFF

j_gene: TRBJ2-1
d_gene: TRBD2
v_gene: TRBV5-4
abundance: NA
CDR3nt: TGTGCCAGCAGCTTTGGACTAGCGGGAGGGGGCCCTGAGCAGTTCTTC
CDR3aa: CASSFGLAGGGPEQFF

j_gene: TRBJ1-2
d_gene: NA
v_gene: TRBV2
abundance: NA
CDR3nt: TGTGCCAGCAGTCCACAGTTAGCTAACTATGGCTACACCTTC
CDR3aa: CASSPQLANYGYTF

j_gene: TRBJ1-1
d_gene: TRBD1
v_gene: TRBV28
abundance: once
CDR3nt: TGTGCCAGCAGTTCCTCCCGGACAGGAGCGAGCACTGAAGCTTTCTTT
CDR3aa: CASSSSRTGASTEAFF

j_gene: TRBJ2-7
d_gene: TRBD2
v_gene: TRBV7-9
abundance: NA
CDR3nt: TGTGCCAGCAGCCTCGGACTAGCGGGAGTTCGGTTCGACTACGAGCAGTACTTC
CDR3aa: CASSLGLAGVRFDYEQYF

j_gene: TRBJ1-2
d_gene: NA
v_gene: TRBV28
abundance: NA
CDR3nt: TGTGCCAGCAGCCGACGGGGGTTGAGTGGCTACACCTTC
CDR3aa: CASSRRGLSGYTF

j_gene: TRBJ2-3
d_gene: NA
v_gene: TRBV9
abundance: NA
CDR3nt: TGTGCCAGCAGCCCTAGGGACTCCGACTCTAGCACAGATACGCAGTATTTT
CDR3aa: CASSPRDSDSSTDTQYF

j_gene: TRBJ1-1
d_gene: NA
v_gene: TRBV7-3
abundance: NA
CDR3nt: TGTGCCAGCAGTCAAACCGGCGGTGAAGCTTTCTTT
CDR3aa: CASSQTGGEAFF

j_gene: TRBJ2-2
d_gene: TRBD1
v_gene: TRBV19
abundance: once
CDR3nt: TGTGCCAGTAGTCCCGACAGGGCACGGAACACCGGGGAGCTGTTTTTT
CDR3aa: CASSPDRARNTGELFF

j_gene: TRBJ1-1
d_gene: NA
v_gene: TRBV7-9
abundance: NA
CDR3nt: TGTGCCAGCAGCTTCGAAGGTGACTGGGGCGCTGAAGCTTTCTTT
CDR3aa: CASSFEGDWGAEAFF

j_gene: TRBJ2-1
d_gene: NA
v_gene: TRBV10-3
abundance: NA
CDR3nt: TGTGCCATTAGCGCCCTCCCGAGACAGGTTGATTACAATGAGCAGTTCTTC
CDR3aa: CAISALPRQVDYNEQFF

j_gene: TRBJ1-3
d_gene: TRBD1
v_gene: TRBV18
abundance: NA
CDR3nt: TGTGCCAGCTCACAGGACAGGACAACTGGAAACACCATATATTTT
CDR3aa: CASSQDRTTGNTIYF

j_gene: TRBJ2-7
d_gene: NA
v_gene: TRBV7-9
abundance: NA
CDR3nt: TGTGCCAGCGGGAGGCTGAGGGGAGGCTACGAGCAGTACTTC
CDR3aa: CASGRLRGGYEQYF